The following is a TCR beta chain sequence with its context. The sample is drawn from a study of early T cells in non-severe SARS-CoV-2 infection. Study at large: Chains were not paired, and sequencing was done on bulk RNA from unsorted whole blood.

TCRdb ran MiXCR on the 5' RACE reads and lists one entry per CDR3 protein. The sample has some 87,000 distinct CDR3 sequences; about an eighth are singletons. V lost 4 bases to trimming and J lost 4 bases; unmatched junction nucleotides: 8. The CDR3 consists of 16 residues. Germline CDR1 DFQATT, CDR2 SNEGSKA (reference sequence). The V gene is TRBV20-1, the J gene TRBJ2-1, with 12 positions matching TRBD2. The receptor's source is an adult who was a healthcare worker with PCR-confirmed SARS-CoV-2 infection or an uninfected control (not recorded which). Sequencing used whole blood. CDR3 nucleotides: TGCAGTGCTATGACATACACTAGCGGGGGGTACAATGAGCAGTTCTTC. Its translation is CSAMTYTSGGYNEQFF.